One sample yielded the 26 T cell receptor beta chains listed below, sequenced in a study of T-cell memory formation after mild COVID-19. TCRdb independently ran MiXCR on the 5' RACE reads; one entry per CDR3 protein. This sample has about 290,000 distinct CDR3 sequences; less than 20% occur once, and the top ten carry over 20%. Sequencing input: PBMCs or a T cell subset sorted from them (not recorded which). The receptors were sampled from a man aged 18 to 35 who had mild COVID-19 (a few samples of this study predate the infection). Cell type and time point are not known.

The genes are TRBV24-1 and TRBJ1-4; D remains unclear. Germline loops: CDR1 KGHDR, CDR2 SFDVKD. The CDR3 extends over 15 amino acids. Between the trimmed V and J ends, which lost 5 bases and 0 bases, there was a span of 9 bases. The chain's CDR3 is CATSVTVATNEKLFF. In nucleotides, the CDR3 is TGTGCCACCAGTGTCACGGTTGCAACTAATGAAAAACTGTTTTTT.

V gene TRBV28 combines with J gene TRBJ1-6; 10 bases line up with TRBD1. This CDR3 comprises 15 residues. V trimming: 6 bases; J trimming: 10 bases; junction bases outside the gene matches: 9. From germline, CDR1 is MDHEN and CDR2 SYDVKM. The chain's CDR3 is CASSTEGQGRSPLHF. CDR3 in DNA: TGTGCCAGCAGCACCGAGGGACAGGGGAGATCACCCCTCCACTTT.

This clonotype was counted only a few times. This rearrangement joins TRBV4-1 to TRBJ1-5, with TRBD1 matching 9 bases. There are 18 residues in the CDR3. J lost 0 bases, V lost 1 base, and 7 bases had no gene match. CDR1 is MGHRA and CDR2 is YSYEKL in the germline V gene. The CDR3 nucleotides read TGCGCCAGCAGCCAAGGACAGGGGGGCCTGTATAGCAATCAGCCCCAGCATTTT. Translated, it gives CASSQGQGGLYSNQPQHF.

This clonotype was seen more than once but under ten times. The V and J genes are TRBV5-1 and TRBJ2-3; no definite D call. Germline V gives CDR1 SGHRS, CDR2 YFSETQ. This CDR3 has 11 residues. Trimming pared 6 bases from V and 6 bases from J, leaving 8 bases between. The CDR3 DNA sequence: TGCGCCAGCACGACCGCGGATACGCAGTATTTT. Translated: CASTTADTQYF.

The chain recombines TRBV7-2 with TRBJ1-1, with D possibly TRBD1 on 5 matching bases. Germline CDR1 reads SGHTA; CDR2 reads FQGNSA. This CDR3 has 12 residues. The germline V and J ends were trimmed by 3 bases and 8 bases, with 10 bases remaining between them. The CDR3 protein is CASSLGPGEAFF. The CDR3 DNA sequence: TGTGCCAGCAGCTTGGGGCCGGGGGAAGCTTTCTTT.

This clonotype was seen repeatedly, ten times or more. CDR3 amino acids: CASSQDPGASYNEQFF. The DNA of the CDR3 is TGTGCCAGCAGCCAAGATCCGGGGGCCTCCTACAATGAGCAGTTCTTC. The J gene is TRBJ2-1, the V gene TRBV4-2; D tentatively fits TRBD1 or TRBD2 (6 bases each). Germline CDR1 reads LGHNA; CDR2 reads YNFKEQ. This CDR3 region has 16 residues. Trimming removed 0 bases at V and 0 bases at J, with 9 bases between.

V usage is TRBV5-1 and J usage is TRBJ1-1, with D tentatively TRBD1 (6 bases). The V end lost 4 bases, the J end lost 5 bases, and 12 bases lay between the germline ends. This CDR3 comprises 13 residues. Germline V gene lookup returns CDR1 SGHRS and CDR2 YFSETQ. CDR3 bases: TGCGCCAGCAGCCGGACAGTCGGGACTGAAGCTTTCTTT. As protein: CASSRTVGTEAFF.

The V gene is TRBV12-3 or TRBV12-4, the J gene TRBJ1-5, with D possibly TRBD1 on 6 matching bases. The CDR3 extends over 15 amino acids. Trimming took off 6 bases at V and 2 bases at J, with 14 bases between the two ends. The CDR3: CASRRRGGGNQPQHF. DNA for the CDR3: TGTGCCAGCAGGCGGAGGGGGGGCGGCAATCAGCCCCAGCATTTT.

The J gene is TRBJ2-7, the V gene TRBV27; 7 bases match TRBD1. This CDR3 is 13 amino acids long. Germline V gene data show CDR1 as MNHEY and CDR2 as SMNVEV (reference sequence). Losses at the gene ends were 5 bases for V and 4 bases for J; bases not matched to a gene: 5. The CDR3 region is CASSRTQGYEQYF. DNA of the CDR3: TGTGCCAGCAGTCGAACACAGGGGTACGAGCAGTACTTC.

The CDR3: CSVYSGSGEQYV. CDR3 DNA sequence: TGCAGCGTTTATTCGGGGTCGGGCGAGCAGTACGTC. The chain couples TRBV29-1 to TRBJ2-7; TRBD2 might be the D (5 bases). V was clipped by 5 bases and J by 6 bases, with 14 bases between them. The CDR3 is made up of 12 amino acids. Germline-derived CDR1 and CDR2 are SQVTM and ANQGSEA.

V gene TRBV3-1 combines with J gene TRBJ2-2; D gene unclear. Trimming pared 2 bases from V and 3 bases from J, leaving 4 bases between. Germline lookup yields CDR1 LGHDT and CDR2 YNNKEL (reference sequence). This CDR3 has 13 residues. The CDR3 nucleotides are TGTGCCAGCAGCCAACGGGACACCGGGGAGCTGTTTTTT. Encoded protein: CASSQRDTGELFF.

This rearrangement joins TRBV7-9 to TRBJ1-1; D might be TRBD1 (6 bases). CDR3 size: 14 residues. V lost 8 bases and J 1 base, leaving 14 bases between the germline ends. CDR1 is SEHNR, CDR2 FQNEAQ, per germline (reference sequence). CDR3 nucleotides: TGTGCCAGCGCCTCAACGACAGGGAACACTGAAGCTTTCTTT. It codes for CASASTTGNTEAFF. The variable domain in full, with the rest retrieved from reference TRBV7-9 and TRBJ1-1, is DTGVSQNPRHKITKRGQNVTFRCDPISEHNRLYWYRQTLGQGPEFLTYFQNEAQLEKSRLLSDRFSAERPKGSFSTLEIQRTEQGDSAMYLCASASTTGNTEAFFGQGTRLTVV.

This chain joins TRBV4-3 and TRBJ1-5; 7 bases line up with TRBD1. The CDR3 length is 17 residues. The germline CDR1 and CDR2 sequences are LGHNA and YSLEER. Trimming removed 0 bases from V and 5 bases from J; junction bases left unmatched: 10. The CDR3 DNA reads as TGCGCCAGCAGCCAAGAGGGGATAGACAGGGACCATCAGCCCCAGCATTTT. Translated: CASSQEGIDRDHQPQHF.

The sample holds a few counts of this clonotype. The chain couples TRBV10-2 to TRBJ1-2; 9 bases agree with TRBD1. Germline CDR1 and CDR2: WSHSY and SAAADI. Trimming removed 4 bases from V and 4 bases from J; junction bases left unmatched: 4. The length of the CDR3 is 14 residues. CDR3: CASSGTGASYGYTF. The CDR3 DNA sequence: TGCGCCAGCAGTGGGACAGGGGCCAGCTATGGCTACACCTTC.

The rearrangement uses TRBV4-2 and TRBJ2-1; D uncertain. V dropped 0 bases and J dropped 7 bases, with 4 bases sitting between them. This CDR3 is 12 amino acids long. CDR1 is LGHNA, CDR2 YNFKEQ, per germline. The chain's CDR3 is CASSQDINEQFF. Written as DNA, the CDR3 is TGTGCCAGCAGCCAAGATATAAATGAGCAGTTCTTC.

V is TRBV28 and J is TRBJ2-3; 11 nucleotides line up with TRBD2. The CDR3 is made up of 16 amino acids. With 4 bases clipped from V and 3 bases from J, the junction kept 6 bases outside the gene matches. CDR1 and CDR2 from the germline V gene are MDHEN and SYDVKM. CDR3 amino acids: CASSSGTSGMTDTQYF. The CDR3 nucleotides read TGTGCCAGCAGTTCCGGGACTAGCGGAATGACAGATACGCAGTATTTT.

The table lists this clonotype with a few counts. This sequence joins TRBV6-5 and TRBJ2-2, with D maybe TRBD1 (5 bases). CDR1 MNHEY and CDR2 SVGAGI come from the germline V gene. V was clipped by 6 bases and J by 4 bases, with 18 bases between them. CDR3 size: 16 residues. CDR3 protein: CASSPLGQGGTGELFF. In DNA form, the CDR3 reads TGTGCCAGCAGCCCCTTGGGGCAGGGCGGCACCGGGGAGCTGTTTTTT.

This chain joins TRBV6-2 or TRBV6-3 and TRBJ1-5, with D maybe TRBD1 (5 bases). The CDR3 has 16 residues. Trimming shortened V by 2 bases and J by 2 bases, and 13 bases separated the two germline ends. CDR1 and CDR2 (germline): MNHEY, SVGEGT. Here the CDR3 reads CASSYGAPWGNQPQHF. CDR3 DNA sequence: TGTGCCAGCAGTTACGGGGCACCGTGGGGCAATCAGCCCCAGCATTTT.

This clonotype was seen more than once but under ten times. This chain uses TRBV2 with TRBJ2-7; D possibly corresponds to TRBD1 (6 bases). This CDR3 region has 14 residues. V lost 1 base, J lost 6 bases, and 13 bases lay in between. Germline lookup yields CDR1 SNHLY and CDR2 FYNNEI. CDR3 in DNA: TGTGCCAGCAGTGAAGTTTCAGGGGTGGTCGAGCAGTACGTC. This encodes CASSEVSGVVEQYV.

The gene calls are TRBV12-3 or TRBV12-4 and TRBJ1-5, with D unclear. The CDR3 is 13 residues long. V lost 3 bases and J lost 3, with 6 bases in between. The CDR3 spells CASSLLPNQPQHF. CDR3 coding DNA: TGTGCCAGCAGTTTGTTGCCCAATCAGCCCCAGCATTTT.

The chain has TRBV5-4 and TRBJ2-3, with D hard to call. The CDR3 consists of 14 residues. CDR1 is SGHNT and CDR2 is YYREEE in the germline V gene (reference sequence). V was clipped by 1 base and J by 3 bases, with 9 bases between them. The chain's CDR3 is CASSLFSETDTQYF. CDR3 coding DNA: TGTGCCAGCAGCTTGTTTTCCGAGACAGATACGCAGTATTTT.

This clonotype was detected a few times. The chain employs TRBV19 and TRBJ2-6, with 7 bases lining up with TRBD1. This CDR3 region has 15 residues. CDR1 is LNHDA and CDR2 is SQIVND in the germline V gene (reference sequence). After removal of 7 bases from V and 2 bases from J, the junction contained 5 bases not matched to a gene. The chain's CDR3 is CASNDDRAGANVLTF. The CDR3 nucleotides are TGTGCCAGTAACGATGACAGGGCTGGGGCCAACGTCCTGACTTTC. Drawing the rest from reference TRBV19 and TRBJ2-6, the complete variable domain is DGGITQSPKYLFRKEGQNVTLSCEQNLNHDAMYWYRQDPGQGLRLIYYSQIVNDFQKGDIAEGYSVSREKKESFPLTVTSAQKNPTAFYLCASNDDRAGANVLTFGAGSRLTVL.

This clonotype was observed at least ten times. The chain links TRBV11-3 to TRBJ2-1; the D gene is possibly TRBD2 (6 bases). This CDR3 comprises 14 residues. V dropped 3 bases and J dropped 2 bases, with 8 bases sitting between them. From germline, CDR1 is SGHNT and CDR2 YENEEA. CDR3 DNA: TGTGCCAGCAGCTTCGGAGGGGCCTACAATGAGCAGTTCTTC. It is translated as CASSFGGAYNEQFF.

This clonotype was detected a few times. The chain recombines TRBV7-2 with TRBJ2-3; the D is unclear. This CDR3 region has 14 residues. Trimming cost V 1 base and J 3 bases, with 8 bases left between them. Per germline, CDR1 SGHTA and CDR2 FQGNSA. The CDR3 DNA reads TGTGCCAGCAGCTTAGAACAGCCGACAGATACGCAGTATTTT. Its protein is CASSLEQPTDTQYF.

This chain links TRBV10-3 with TRBJ2-3; D call uncertain. Germline-derived CDR1 and CDR2 are ENHRY and SYGVKD. V was shortened by 4 bases and J by 3 bases, with 2 bases between the two germline ends. CDR3 length equals 11 residues. The DNA for the CDR3 is TGTGCCATCAGTGCAACAGATACGCAGTATTTT. Translation: CAISATDTQYF.

The rearrangement uses TRBV7-8 and TRBJ1-2, with 8 bases identical to TRBD1. CDR3 length: 14 residues. CDR1 and CDR2 (germline): SGHVS, FQNEAQ. J was trimmed by 5 bases and V by 5 bases; bases with no gene match: 7. The CDR3 DNA is TGTGCCAGCAGCCCGGACAGGGCAAAATATGGCTACACCTTC. Protein product: CASSPDRAKYGYTF. Full variable domain (outside the CDR3, taken from reference TRBV7-8 and TRBJ1-2): GAGVSQSPRYKVAKRGQDVALRCDPISGHVSLFWYQQALGQGPEFLTYFQNEAQLDKSGLPSDRFFAERPEGSVSTLKIQRTQQEDSAVYLCASSPDRAKYGYTFGSGTRLTVV.